This is a list of T cell receptor beta chains from one sample in a study of human T cells and chemical hapten exposure. A single record per CDR3 protein comes from TCRdb applying MiXCR to the RACE reads. The table has 85,000 to 95,000 distinct CDR3 sequences, approximately 10% seen once. The sample consisted of whole blood, taken in connection with sensitization to the hapten diphenylcyclopropenone (DPC). Receptor source: a man aged 35 to 55 with alopecia areata. Some clones in this sample may be carry-over from other donors' samples. CDR3s include the opening cysteine and the closing phenylalanine or tryptophan. Each record gives: clone size, V gene, D gene, J gene, CDR3 protein, CDR3 DNA. The D gene is left open where the match is weak. Rows may omit the clone size; those that give it use once, few, many or a size class.

>few|TRBV20-1|TRBD1|TRBJ2-1
CSCVSGQGRDEQFF
TGCAGCTGCGTTTCGGGACAGGGAAGGGATGAGCAGTTCTTC
>-|TRBV4-3|TRBD2|TRBJ2-2
CASREHPTSRTGELFF
TGCGCCAGCAGGGAACACCCGACTAGCAGGACCGGGGAGCTGTTTTTT
>many|TRBV12-3/TRBV12-4|-|TRBJ1-5
CASSLKGFYSNQPQHF
TGTGCCAGCAGTTTGAAGGGGTTTTATAGCAATCAGCCCCAGCATTTT
>-|TRBV19|-|TRBJ1-4
CASSTFLDGGEKLFF
TGTGCCAGTAGTACCTTCCTCGATGGGGGTGAAAAACTGTTTTTT
>few|TRBV7-2|-|TRBJ1-4
CASSFRGSTNEKLFF
TGTGCCAGCAGCTTCAGGGGATCAACTAATGAAAAACTGTTTTTT
>many|TRBV12-3/TRBV12-4|-|TRBJ1-1
CASSPQSWNTEAFF
TGTGCCAGCAGTCCCCAGTCCTGGAACACTGAAGCTTTCTTT
>many|TRBV29-1|-|TRBJ2-1
CSVDGGGGFSYNEQFF
TGCAGCGTTGATGGGGGAGGGGGGTTCTCCTACAATGAGCAGTTCTTC
>-|TRBV18|-|TRBJ2-3
CASSPRVRGGRGSDTQYF
TGTGCCAGCTCACCCCGAGTGAGAGGGGGCCGGGGGTCAGATACGCAGTATTTT
>few|TRBV13|-|TRBJ1-4
CASSIRTAGDEKLFF
TGTGCCAGCAGCATAAGGACAGCCGGGGATGAAAAACTGTTTTTT
>-|TRBV20-1|-|TRBJ1-2
CSARLNNRTRNYGYTF
TGCAGTGCTAGGCTTAACAATAGGACGAGAAACTATGGCTACACCTTC
>few|TRBV5-1|-|TRBJ1-1
CASSLAGANTEAFF
TGCGCCAGCAGCTTGGCGGGGGCGAACACTGAAGCTTTCTTT
>-|TRBV5-1|-|TRBJ1-3
CASSLVSATANTIYF
TGCGCCAGCAGCTTGGTTTCGGCTACGGCAAACACCATATATTTT
>-|TRBV9|TRBD1|TRBJ2-7
CASSVEGTGNEQYF
TGTGCCAGCAGCGTAGAAGGGACAGGCAACGAGCAGTACTTC
>many|TRBV10-3|-|TRBJ1-5
CAISASAGTGNQPQHF
TGTGCCATCAGCGCGTCTGCGGGGACGGGCAATCAGCCCCAGCATTTT
>-|TRBV12-3/TRBV12-4|-|TRBJ1-6
CASSFWGANNSPLHF
TGTGCCAGCAGTTTCTGGGGGGCAAATAATTCACCCCTCCACTTT
>few|TRBV28|-|TRBJ2-4
CASGSGAKNIQYF
TGTGCCAGCGGATCCGGAGCCAAAAACATTCAGTACTTC
>few|TRBV6-1|TRBD2|TRBJ2-3
CASSTSALPDTQYF
TGTGCCAGCAGTACTAGCGCCCTGCCAGATACGCAGTATTTT
>few|TRBV7-9|-|TRBJ1-1
CASSPDGCEAFF
TGTGCCAGCAGCCCCGACGGTTGTGAAGCTTTCTTT
>many|TRBV29-1|-|TRBJ1-1
CSGMNTEAFF
TGCAGCGGCATGAACACTGAAGCTTTCTTT
>many|TRBV18|-|TRBJ1-1
CASSPESGARTEAFF
TGTGCCAGCTCACCAGAGTCGGGGGCCCGGACTGAAGCTTTCTTT
>-|TRBV7-6|-|TRBJ1-6
CASSRDGRNSPLHF
TGTGCCAGCAGCCGCGACGGACGTAATTCACCCCTCCACTTT
>once|TRBV6-2/TRBV6-3|-|TRBJ2-3
CASSSPWDSHTQYF
TGTGCCAGCAGTTCCCCCTGGGACTCGCATACGCAGTATTTT
>many|TRBV7-7|TRBD2|TRBJ2-5
CASSLVGTSGEETQYF
TGTGCTAGCAGCTTAGTAGGGACTAGCGGGGAAGAGACCCAGTACTTC
>few|TRBV12-3/TRBV12-4|TRBD2|TRBJ2-1
CASSLSGRAGEQFF
TGTGCCAGCAGTCTTAGCGGGAGGGCTGGTGAGCAGTTCTTC
>-|TRBV24-1|TRBD1|TRBJ2-3
CATSDRGTGGGDTQYF
TGTGCCACCAGTGATAGGGGGACAGGGGGCGGAGATACGCAGTATTTT
>-|TRBV7-9|-|TRBJ1-4
CASSLGTGLNEKLFF
TGTGCCAGCAGCTTAGGAACAGGCCTTAATGAAAAACTGTTTTTT
>many|TRBV12-3/TRBV12-4|TRBD2|TRBJ2-1
CASTSTSGRAREQFF
TGTGCCAGCACGTCCACTAGCGGGAGGGCCAGGGAGCAGTTCTTC
>many|TRBV28|TRBD2|TRBJ2-1
CASSGGRGIEQFF
TGTGCCAGCTCCGGAGGGAGGGGCATTGAGCAGTTCTTC
>few|TRBV12-3/TRBV12-4|TRBD2|TRBJ2-2
CASSSPPGLAGGPVTGELFF
TGTGCCAGCAGTTCACCACCGGGACTAGCGGGAGGGCCGGTCACCGGGGAGCTGTTTTTT
>few|TRBV29-1|TRBD1|TRBJ2-6
CSVAGTGVGAGANVLTF
TGCAGCGTAGCCGGGACAGGGGTTGGGGCTGGGGCCAACGTCCTGACTTTC
>-|TRBV21-1|-|TRBJ2-2
CASSAPAGLTNWKTGELFF
TGTGCCAGCAGCGCACCGGCGGGACTCACGAACTGGAAGACCGGGGAGCTGTTTTTT
>-|TRBV19|TRBD2|TRBJ2-1
CASSIVAGGTYNEQFF
TGTGCCAGTAGTATTGTGGCGGGAGGGACTTACAATGAGCAGTTCTTC
>-|TRBV29-1|TRBD1|TRBJ1-2
CSGVPGQGKEVRYYTF
TGCAGCGGGGTCCCGGGACAGGGGAAGGAGGTTAGGTACTACACCTTC
>-|TRBV20-1|TRBD1|TRBJ2-1
CSASPTGVFYNEQFF
TGCAGTGCTAGCCCCACAGGGGTATTCTACAATGAGCAGTTCTTC
>-|TRBV30|-|TRBJ1-4
CAWGVGESTNEKLFF
TGTGCCTGGGGTGTAGGGGAGTCAACTAATGAAAAACTGTTTTTT
>-|TRBV20-1|-|TRBJ1-5
CSAREGGSDWNQPQHF
TGCAGTGCTAGAGAAGGAGGTAGCGATTGGAATCAGCCCCAGCATTTT
>many|TRBV2|-|TRBJ1-5
CASSEEVLFNQPQHF
TGTGCCAGCAGTGAAGAAGTATTGTTCAATCAGCCCCAGCATTTT
>-|TRBV28|-|TRBJ2-7
CASSGRSSSYEQYF
TGTGCCAGCAGTGGTCGAAGCAGCTCCTACGAGCAGTACTTC
>few|TRBV10-3|-|TRBJ2-2
CAISEGRGTGELFF
TGTGCCATCAGTGAAGGGAGAGGAACCGGGGAGCTGTTTTTT
>few|TRBV28|-|TRBJ1-2
CASIGVLDYGYTF
TGTGCCAGCATCGGAGTACTTGACTATGGCTACACCTTC
>-|TRBV6-2/TRBV6-3|TRBD1|TRBJ1-1
CASTLQGITEAFF
TGTGCCAGCACCTTACAGGGGATCACTGAAGCTTTCTTT
>-|TRBV27|TRBD2|TRBJ2-7
CASSTTSGDYEQYF
TGTGCCAGCAGCACGACTAGCGGGGACTACGAGCAGTACTTC
>-|TRBV20-1|-|TRBJ1-5
CSASVSSNQPQHF
TGCAGTGCTAGTGTGTCTAGCAATCAGCCCCAGCATTTT
>few|TRBV4-3|-|TRBJ2-3
CASSPGAGGPDTQYF
TGCGCCAGCAGCCCCGGGGCCGGGGGGCCAGATACGCAGTATTTT
>-|TRBV7-2|TRBD2|TRBJ2-1
CASSLGGSGTYNEQFF
TGTGCCAGCAGCTTGGGGGGGTCGGGAACGTACAATGAGCAGTTCTTC
>many|TRBV4-2|TRBD2|TRBJ2-3
CASSQAPLAGWTDTQYF
TGTGCCAGCAGCCAAGCGCCACTAGCGGGATGGACAGATACGCAGTATTTT
>-|TRBV20-1|TRBD2|TRBJ2-1
CGATYHAGGPYNEQFF
TGCGGTGCAACTTACCACGCGGGAGGGCCCTACAATGAGCAGTTCTTC
>many|TRBV7-2|-|TRBJ1-1
CASSLARWREAFF
TGTGCCAGCAGCTTAGCGCGGTGGAGAGAAGCTTTCTTT
>many|TRBV5-1|TRBD2|TRBJ2-3
CASSLAGGLTDTQYF
TGCGCCAGCAGCTTAGCGGGAGGACTAACAGATACGCAGTATTTT
>-|TRBV30|-|TRBJ2-3
CAWSSGIGGTDTQYF
TGTGCCTGGAGTTCGGGAATCGGAGGCACAGATACGCAGTATTTT
>many|TRBV27|TRBD2|TRBJ2-1
CASSFLFRPRECYEQFF
TGTGCCAGCAGTTTCCTCTTTAGGCCGCGGGAGTGTTATGAGCAGTTCTTC
>many|TRBV7-9|-|TRBJ1-1
CASSFGITEAFF
TGTGCCAGCAGCTTCGGGATCACTGAAGCTTTCTTT
>-|TRBV28|-|TRBJ2-3
CASSERRLTQYF
TGTGCCAGCAGCGAAAGAAGACTTACGCAGTATTTT
>few|TRBV7-2|-|TRBJ2-3
CASSRRLVADTQYF
TGTGCCAGCAGCCGCAGACTAGTTGCCGATACGCAGTATTTT
>-|TRBV7-9|-|TRBJ1-2
CASSSSGAYGYTF
TGTGCCAGCAGCTCGTCGGGGGCCTATGGCTACACCTTC
>-|TRBV12-5|TRBD2|TRBJ2-3
CASGLGIAGYTDTQYF
TGTGCTAGTGGTTTGGGAATAGCGGGATACACAGATACGCAGTATTTT
>many|TRBV7-2|TRBD2|TRBJ2-3
CASRPTSARGTDTQYF
TGTGCCAGCAGACCCACTAGCGCGAGGGGCACAGATACGCAGTATTTT
>many|TRBV7-9|TRBD1|TRBJ1-2
CASSGAGTGYGYTF
TGTGCCAGCAGCGGTGCCGGGACAGGCTATGGCTACACCTTC
>few|TRBV4-2|-|TRBJ2-7
CASSQDYEQYF
TGTGCCAGCAGCCAAGACTACGAGCAGTACTTC
>few|TRBV14|-|TRBJ2-7
CASSRHRAGGPTYEQYF
TGTGCCAGCAGCCGTCATCGAGCGGGCGGCCCCACCTACGAGCAGTACTTC